Listed below are T cell receptor beta chains from one sample, sequenced in a study of monozygotic twins with inflammatory bowel disease. TCRdb reworked the 5' RACE reads into one entry per CDR3 protein, no DNA. The table for this sample gives fewer than 400,000 distinct CDR3 sequences. Sequenced input: blood. The receptors stem from a human donor with ulcerative colitis or Crohn's disease, or a healthy co-twin of an affected twin (not recorded which). Each CDR3 is given with its conserved first and last residue. The order of the fields is CDR3 length, V gene, J gene, CDR3 protein.

>12|TRBV9|TRBJ2-1
CASSVVGGLQFF
>14|TRBV6-5|TRBJ2-1
CASSWGTEYNEQFF
>12|TRBV5-1|TRBJ2-2
CASSEGPGELFF
>11|TRBV5-1|TRBJ2-5
CASSLVETQYF
>14|TRBV29-1|TRBJ1-1
CSVEVQGIRTEAFF
>11|TRBV12-3/TRBV12-4|TRBJ1-2
CASSASYGYTF
>16|TRBV20-1|TRBJ2-3
CSVKGPLGTSTDTQYF
>15|TRBV14|TRBJ2-5
CASSLTRTIVETQYF
>15|TRBV7-2|TRBJ1-6
CASSQQGIYNSPLHF
>16|TRBV7-2|TRBJ1-1
CASSPGQGRVNTEAFF
>16|TRBV7-2|TRBJ1-3
CASSLAWTVMGNTIYF
>16|TRBV28|TRBJ2-1
CASSSSDRGSYNEQFF
>23|TRBV18|TRBJ2-7
CASSPVQGNPLGPQLAGAYEQYF
>12|TRBV29-1|TRBJ2-5
CSHLEASLTQYF
>13|TRBV24-1|TRBJ2-1
CATRPPGNNEQFF
>14|TRBV27|TRBJ2-7
CASSFGTGAWEQYF
>15|TRBV19|TRBJ2-7
CASSIVPLGPYEQYF
>17|TRBV5-4|TRBJ2-3
CASSPRGSGRITDTQYF
>17|TRBV7-9|TRBJ2-6
CASSFWTGGSGANVLTF
>14|TRBV6-6|TRBJ1-1
CASSPQPGDTEAFF
>15|TRBV24-1|TRBJ2-1
CATSERLARYNEQFF
>16|TRBV9|TRBJ2-7
CASSVVGTSDHYEQYF
>12|TRBV28|TRBJ1-5
CASGEGNQPQHF
>12|TRBV29-1|TRBJ2-3
CSAGDFSDTQYF
>15|TRBV5-1|TRBJ2-2
CASSSGDARAGELFF
>15|TRBV12-3/TRBV12-4|TRBJ1-6
CASSTPGQRPSPLHF
>13|TRBV6-2/TRBV6-3|TRBJ2-7
CASRLTSGYEQYF